This T cell receptor beta chain was identified during a study of blood T cell repertoires in COVID-19. Overall study: Spain, Italy and the United States supplied samples that represented acute and convalescent COVID-19.

This clone has a handful of counts. Clones were sequenced by immunoSEQ multiplex PCR, and TCRdb holds only the in-frame ones, with some missing. In the table there are about 82,000 clones, around 89% of which are singletons. Participants, 18 to 89 years old, spanned 24 US areas. V was pared by 0 bases and J by 0 bases, with 2 bases of the junction left unmatched. The CDR3 is made up of 17 amino acids. From germline, CDR1 is MGHRA and CDR2 YSYEKL. The specimen sequenced was PBMCs or T cells enriched from blood (not recorded which). The TCR comes from a woman between 45 and 60 years old with acute COVID-19. The chain employs TRBV4-1 and TRBJ1-4; 9 bases fit TRBD1. The CDR3: CASSQDGTGSTNEKLFF. Here the CDR3 DNA reads TGCGCCAGCAGCCAAGATGGGACAGGGTCAACTAATGAAAAACTGTTTTTT.